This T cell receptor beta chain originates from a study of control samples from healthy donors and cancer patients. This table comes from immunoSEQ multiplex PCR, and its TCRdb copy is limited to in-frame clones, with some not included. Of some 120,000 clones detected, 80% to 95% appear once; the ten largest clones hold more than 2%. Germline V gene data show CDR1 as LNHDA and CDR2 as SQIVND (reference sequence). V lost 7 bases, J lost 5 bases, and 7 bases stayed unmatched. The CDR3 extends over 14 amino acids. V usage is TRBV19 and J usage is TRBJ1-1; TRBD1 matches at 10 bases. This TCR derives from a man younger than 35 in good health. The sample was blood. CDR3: CASTTTGGLTEAFF. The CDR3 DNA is TGTGCCAGTACCACGACAGGGGGCTTGACTGAAGCTTTCTTT.